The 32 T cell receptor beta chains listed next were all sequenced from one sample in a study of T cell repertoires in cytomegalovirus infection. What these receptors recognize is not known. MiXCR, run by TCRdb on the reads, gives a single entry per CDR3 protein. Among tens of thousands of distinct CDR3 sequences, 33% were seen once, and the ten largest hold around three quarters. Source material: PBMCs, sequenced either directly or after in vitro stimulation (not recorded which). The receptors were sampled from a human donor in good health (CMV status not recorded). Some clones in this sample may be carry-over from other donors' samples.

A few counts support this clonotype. The DNA for the CDR3 is TGTGCCAGCAGATCCGACAGGGCTGTGAGTAATTCACCCCTCCACTTT. As protein: CASRSDRAVSNSPLHF. The genes are TRBV2 and TRBJ1-6; 7 nucleotides align to TRBD1. Germline V gene sequence: CDR1 SNHLY, CDR2 FYNNEI. The CDR3 totals 16 residues. With V trimmed by 6 bases and J by 6 bases, 11 bases remained unmatched.

The CDR3 region is CASSPEGRGHEQYF. DNA of the CDR3: TGTGCCAGCAGTCCGGAGGGGCGGGGCCACGAGCAGTACTTC. The gene calls are TRBV12-3 or TRBV12-4 and TRBJ2-7; possibly TRBD2 for D (6 bases). This CDR3 has 14 amino acids. V was trimmed by 5 bases and J by 5 bases, leaving 16 bases between them.

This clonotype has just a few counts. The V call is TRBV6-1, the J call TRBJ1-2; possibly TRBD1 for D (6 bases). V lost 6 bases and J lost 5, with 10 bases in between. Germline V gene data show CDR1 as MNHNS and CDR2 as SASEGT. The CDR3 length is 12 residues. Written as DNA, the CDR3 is TGTGCCAGCAGACAGGGTATATATGGCTACACCTTC. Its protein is CASRQGIYGYTF.

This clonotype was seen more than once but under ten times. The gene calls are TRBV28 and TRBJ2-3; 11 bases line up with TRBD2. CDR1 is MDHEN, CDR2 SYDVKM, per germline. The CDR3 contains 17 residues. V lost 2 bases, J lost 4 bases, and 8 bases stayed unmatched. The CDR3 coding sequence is TGTGCCAGCAGTTTAACTAGCGGGAGTGTTAGTGCAGATACGCAGTATTTT. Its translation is CASSLTSGSVSADTQYF. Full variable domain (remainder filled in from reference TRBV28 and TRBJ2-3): DVKVTQSSRYLVKRTGEKVFLECVQDMDHENMFWYRQDPGLGLRLIYFSYDVKMKEKGDIPEGYSVSREKKERFSLILESASTNQTSMYLCASSLTSGSVSADTQYFGPGTRLTVL.

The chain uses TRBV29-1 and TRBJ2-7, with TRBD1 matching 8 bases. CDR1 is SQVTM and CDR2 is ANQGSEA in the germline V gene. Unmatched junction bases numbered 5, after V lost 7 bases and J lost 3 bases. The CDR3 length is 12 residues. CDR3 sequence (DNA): TGCAGCGCCGGACAGGGTGTCTACGAGCAGTACTTC. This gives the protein CSAGQGVYEQYF.

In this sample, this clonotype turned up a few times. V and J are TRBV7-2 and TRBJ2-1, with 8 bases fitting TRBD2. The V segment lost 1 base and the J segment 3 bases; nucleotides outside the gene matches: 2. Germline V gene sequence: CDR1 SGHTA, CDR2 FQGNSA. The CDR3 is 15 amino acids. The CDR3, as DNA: TGTGCCAGCAGCTTAGGACTAGCGTTCTACAATGAGCAGTTCTTC. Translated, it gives CASSLGLAFYNEQFF.

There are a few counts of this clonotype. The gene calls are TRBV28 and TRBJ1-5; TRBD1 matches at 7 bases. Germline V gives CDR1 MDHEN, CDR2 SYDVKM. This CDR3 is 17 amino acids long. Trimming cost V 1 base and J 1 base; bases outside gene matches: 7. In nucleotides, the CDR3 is TGTGCCAGCAGTTTATCGGAGGGGGCAATGAGCAATCAGCCCCAGCATTTT. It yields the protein CASSLSEGAMSNQPQHF.

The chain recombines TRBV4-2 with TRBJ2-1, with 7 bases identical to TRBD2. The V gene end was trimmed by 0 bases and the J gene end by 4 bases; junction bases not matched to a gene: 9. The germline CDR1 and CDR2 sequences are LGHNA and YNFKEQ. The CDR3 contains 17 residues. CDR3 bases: TGTGCCAGCAGCCAAGAGGCTAGCGGAGGACTATACAATGAGCAGTTCTTC. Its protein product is CASSQEASGGLYNEQFF.

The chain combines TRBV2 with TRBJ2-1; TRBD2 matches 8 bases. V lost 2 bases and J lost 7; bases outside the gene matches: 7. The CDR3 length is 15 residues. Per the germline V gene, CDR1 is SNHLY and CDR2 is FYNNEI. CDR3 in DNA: TGTGCCAGCAGTGAACGGGGGGGGAACTGGAATGAGCAGTTCTTC. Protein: CASSERGGNWNEQFF.

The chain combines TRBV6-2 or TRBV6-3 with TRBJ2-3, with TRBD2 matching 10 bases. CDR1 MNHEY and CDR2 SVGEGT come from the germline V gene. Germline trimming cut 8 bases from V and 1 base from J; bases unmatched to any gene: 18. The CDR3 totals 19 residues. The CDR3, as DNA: TGTGCCAGCTTTTTTTTAACTAGCGGGGAGTACGTCGGCACAGATACGCAGTATTTT. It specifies CASFFLTSGEYVGTDTQYF.

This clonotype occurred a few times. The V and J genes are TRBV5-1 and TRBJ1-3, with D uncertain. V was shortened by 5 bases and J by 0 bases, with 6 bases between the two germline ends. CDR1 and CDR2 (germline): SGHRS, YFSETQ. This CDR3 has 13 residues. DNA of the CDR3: TGCGCCAGCAGTAGTATCTCTGGAAACACCATATATTTT. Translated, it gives CASSSISGNTIYF.

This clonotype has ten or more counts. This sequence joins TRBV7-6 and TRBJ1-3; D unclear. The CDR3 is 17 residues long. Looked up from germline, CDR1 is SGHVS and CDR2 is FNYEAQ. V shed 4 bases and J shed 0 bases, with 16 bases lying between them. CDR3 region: CASSSVLGSSSGNTIYF. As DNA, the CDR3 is TGTGCCAGCAGCTCTGTGTTGGGGTCGAGCTCTGGAAACACCATATATTTT.

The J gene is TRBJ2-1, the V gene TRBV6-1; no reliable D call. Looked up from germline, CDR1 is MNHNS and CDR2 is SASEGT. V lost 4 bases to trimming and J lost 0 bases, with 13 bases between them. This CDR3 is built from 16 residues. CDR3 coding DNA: TGTGCCAGCAGTGGTGGGCAACAAGACTCCTACAATGAGCAGTTCTTC. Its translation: CASSGGQQDSYNEQFF.

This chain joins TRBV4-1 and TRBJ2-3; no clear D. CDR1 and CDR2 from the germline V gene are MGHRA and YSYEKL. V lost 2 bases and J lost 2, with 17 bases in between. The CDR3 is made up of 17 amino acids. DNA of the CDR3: TGCGCCAGCAGCCAACAGTTCGTAGATGGGAACACAGATACGCAGTATTTT. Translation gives CASSQQFVDGNTDTQYF.

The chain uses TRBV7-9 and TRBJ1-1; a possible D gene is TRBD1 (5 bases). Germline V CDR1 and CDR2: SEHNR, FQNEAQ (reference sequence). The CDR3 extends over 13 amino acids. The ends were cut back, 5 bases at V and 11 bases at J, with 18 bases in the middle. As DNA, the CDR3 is TGTGCCAGCAGCCTACCCGGGGGGGTAACTGCTTTCTTT. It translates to CASSLPGGVTAFF.

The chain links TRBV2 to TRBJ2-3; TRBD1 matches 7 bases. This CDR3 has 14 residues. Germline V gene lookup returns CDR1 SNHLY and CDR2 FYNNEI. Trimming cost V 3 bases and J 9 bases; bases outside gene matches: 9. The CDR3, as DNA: TGTGCCAGCAGTGAGGCGTTCAGGACAGGAACGCAGTATTTT. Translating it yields CASSEAFRTGTQYF.

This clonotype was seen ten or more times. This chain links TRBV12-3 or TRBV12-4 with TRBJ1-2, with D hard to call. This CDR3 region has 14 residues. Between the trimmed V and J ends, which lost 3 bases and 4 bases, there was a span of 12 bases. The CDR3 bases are TGTGCCAGCAGTTTTGGTCTCGGAGGCTATGGCTACACCTTC. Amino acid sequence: CASSFGLGGYGYTF.

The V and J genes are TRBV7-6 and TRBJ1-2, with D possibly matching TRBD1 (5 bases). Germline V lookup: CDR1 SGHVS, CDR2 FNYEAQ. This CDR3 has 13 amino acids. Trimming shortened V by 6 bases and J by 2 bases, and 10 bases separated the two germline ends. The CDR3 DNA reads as TGTGCCAGCAGTTCGAGGGGAAACTATGGCTACACCTTC. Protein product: CASSSRGNYGYTF.

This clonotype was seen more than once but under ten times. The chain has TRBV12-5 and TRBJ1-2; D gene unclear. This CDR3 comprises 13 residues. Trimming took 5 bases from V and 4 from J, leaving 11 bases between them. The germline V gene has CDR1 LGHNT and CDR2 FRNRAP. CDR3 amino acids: CASGAPPVYGYTF. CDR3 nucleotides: TGTGCTAGTGGTGCCCCCCCCGTCTATGGCTACACCTTC.

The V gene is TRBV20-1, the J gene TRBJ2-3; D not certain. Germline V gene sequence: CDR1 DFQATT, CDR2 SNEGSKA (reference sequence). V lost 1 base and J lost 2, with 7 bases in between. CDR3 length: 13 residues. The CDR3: CSARARPTDTQYF. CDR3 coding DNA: TGCAGTGCTAGAGCTAGGCCCACAGATACGCAGTATTTT.

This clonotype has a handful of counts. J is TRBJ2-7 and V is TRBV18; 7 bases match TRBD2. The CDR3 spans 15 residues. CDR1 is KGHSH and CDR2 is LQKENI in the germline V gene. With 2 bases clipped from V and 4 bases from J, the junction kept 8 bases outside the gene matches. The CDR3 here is CASSPGPTSEYEQYF. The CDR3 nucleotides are TGTGCCAGCTCACCAGGACCTACTAGCGAATACGAGCAGTACTTC.

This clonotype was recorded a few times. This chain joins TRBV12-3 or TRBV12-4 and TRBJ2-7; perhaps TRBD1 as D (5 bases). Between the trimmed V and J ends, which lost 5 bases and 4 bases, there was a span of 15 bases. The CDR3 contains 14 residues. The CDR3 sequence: CASSPRTLQYEQYF. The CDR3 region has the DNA TGTGCCAGCAGTCCGCGGACACTTCAATACGAGCAGTACTTC.

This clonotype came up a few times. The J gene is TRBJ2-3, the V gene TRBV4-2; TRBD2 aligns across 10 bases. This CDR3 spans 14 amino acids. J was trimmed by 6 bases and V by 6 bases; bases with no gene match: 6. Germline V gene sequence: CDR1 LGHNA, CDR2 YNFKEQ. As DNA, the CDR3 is TGTGCCAGCAGTTCTAGCGGGGGATGGGATACGCAGTATTTT. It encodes CASSSSGGWDTQYF.

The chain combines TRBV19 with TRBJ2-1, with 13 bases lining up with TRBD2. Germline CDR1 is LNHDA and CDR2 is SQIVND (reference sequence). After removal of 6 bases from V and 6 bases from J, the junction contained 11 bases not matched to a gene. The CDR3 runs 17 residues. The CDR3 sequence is CASRDGTSGTWGNEQFF. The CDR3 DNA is TGTGCCAGTAGGGACGGGACTAGCGGGACCTGGGGCAATGAGCAGTTCTTC.

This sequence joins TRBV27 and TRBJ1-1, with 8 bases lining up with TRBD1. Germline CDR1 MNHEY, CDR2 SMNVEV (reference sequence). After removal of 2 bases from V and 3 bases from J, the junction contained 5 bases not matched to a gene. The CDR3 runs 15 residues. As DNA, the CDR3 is TGTGCCAGCAGTTTAAGGACAGGGATGGACACTGAAGCTTTCTTT. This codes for CASSLRTGMDTEAFF.

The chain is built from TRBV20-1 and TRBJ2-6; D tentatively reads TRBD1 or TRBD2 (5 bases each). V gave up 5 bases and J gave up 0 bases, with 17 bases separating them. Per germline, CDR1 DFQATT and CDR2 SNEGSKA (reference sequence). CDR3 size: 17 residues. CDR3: CSARRTGPISGANVLTF. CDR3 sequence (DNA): TGCAGTGCTCGTCGGACGGGACCCATCTCTGGGGCCAACGTCCTGACTTTC.

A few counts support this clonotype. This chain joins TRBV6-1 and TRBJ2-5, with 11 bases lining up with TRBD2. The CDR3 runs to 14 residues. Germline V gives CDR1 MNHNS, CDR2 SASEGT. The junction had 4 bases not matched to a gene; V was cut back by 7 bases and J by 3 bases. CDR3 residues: CASNLGLAEETQYF. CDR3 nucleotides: TGTGCCAGCAACCTGGGACTAGCGGAAGAGACCCAGTACTTC.

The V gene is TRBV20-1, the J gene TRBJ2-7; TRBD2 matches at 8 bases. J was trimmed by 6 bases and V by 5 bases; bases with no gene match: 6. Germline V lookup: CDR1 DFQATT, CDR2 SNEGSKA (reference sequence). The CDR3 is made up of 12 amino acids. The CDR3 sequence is CSAGAGGFEQYF. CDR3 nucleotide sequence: TGCAGTGCTGGGGCGGGAGGCTTCGAGCAGTACTTC.

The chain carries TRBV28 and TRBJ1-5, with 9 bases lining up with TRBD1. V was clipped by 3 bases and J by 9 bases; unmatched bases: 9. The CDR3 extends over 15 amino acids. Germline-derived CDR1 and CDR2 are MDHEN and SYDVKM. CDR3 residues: CASSLTGQGLRPQHF. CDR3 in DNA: TGTGCCAGCAGTTTGACGGGACAGGGCCTTCGGCCCCAGCATTTT.

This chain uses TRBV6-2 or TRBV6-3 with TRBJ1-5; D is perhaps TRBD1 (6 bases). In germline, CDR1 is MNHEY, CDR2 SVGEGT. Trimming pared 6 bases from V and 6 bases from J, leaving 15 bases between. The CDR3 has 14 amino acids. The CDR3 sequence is CASRPTGSGQPQHF. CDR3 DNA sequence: TGTGCCAGCAGGCCCACAGGGTCGGGTCAGCCCCAGCATTTT.

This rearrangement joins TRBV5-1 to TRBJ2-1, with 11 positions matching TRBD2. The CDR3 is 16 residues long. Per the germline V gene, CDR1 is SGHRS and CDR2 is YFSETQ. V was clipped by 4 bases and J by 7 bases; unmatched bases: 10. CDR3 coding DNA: TGCGCCAGCAGCCACCGACCCGGGACTAGCGGTAATGAGCAGTTCTTC. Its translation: CASSHRPGTSGNEQFF.

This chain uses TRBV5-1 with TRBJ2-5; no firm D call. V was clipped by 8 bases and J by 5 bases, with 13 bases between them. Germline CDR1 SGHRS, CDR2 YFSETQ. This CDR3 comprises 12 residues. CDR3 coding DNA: TGCGCCAGTCCAGGACGGCGGGAGACCCAGTACTTC. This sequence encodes CASPGRRETQYF.